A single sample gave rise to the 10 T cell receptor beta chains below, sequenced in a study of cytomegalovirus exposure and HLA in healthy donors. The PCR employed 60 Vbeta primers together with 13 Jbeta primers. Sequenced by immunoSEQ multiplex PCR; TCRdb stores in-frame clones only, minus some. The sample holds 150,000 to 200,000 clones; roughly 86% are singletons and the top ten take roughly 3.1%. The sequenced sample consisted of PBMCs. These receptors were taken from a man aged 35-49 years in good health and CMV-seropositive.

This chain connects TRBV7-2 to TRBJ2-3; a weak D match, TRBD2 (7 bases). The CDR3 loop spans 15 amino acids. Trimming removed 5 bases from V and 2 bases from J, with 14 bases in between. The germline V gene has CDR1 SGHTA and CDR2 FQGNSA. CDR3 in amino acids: CASSHGGPPTDTQYF. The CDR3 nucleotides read TGTGCCAGCAGCCACGGGGGGCCTCCCACAGATACGCAGTATTTT.

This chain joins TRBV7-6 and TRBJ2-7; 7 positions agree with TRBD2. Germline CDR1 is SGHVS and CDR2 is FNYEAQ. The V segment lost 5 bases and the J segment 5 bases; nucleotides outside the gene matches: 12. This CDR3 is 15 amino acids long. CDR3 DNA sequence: TGTGCCAGCAGCCCTATATGGGGGGGAGGTAACGAGCAGTACTTC. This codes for CASSPIWGGGNEQYF. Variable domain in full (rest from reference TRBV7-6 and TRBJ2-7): GAGVSQSPRYKVTKRGQDVALRCDPISGHVSLYWYRQALGQGPEFLTYFNYEAQQDKSGLPNDRFSAERPEGSISTLTIQRTEQRDSAMYRCASSPIWGGGNEQYFGPGTRLTVT.

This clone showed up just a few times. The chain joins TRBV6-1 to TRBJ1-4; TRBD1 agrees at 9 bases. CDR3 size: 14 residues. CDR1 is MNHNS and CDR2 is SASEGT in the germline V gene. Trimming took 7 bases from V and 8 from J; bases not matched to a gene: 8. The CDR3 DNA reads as TGTGCCAGCACTCTAGGGACAGGGTACGAAAAACTGTTTTTT. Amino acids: CASTLGTGYEKLFF.

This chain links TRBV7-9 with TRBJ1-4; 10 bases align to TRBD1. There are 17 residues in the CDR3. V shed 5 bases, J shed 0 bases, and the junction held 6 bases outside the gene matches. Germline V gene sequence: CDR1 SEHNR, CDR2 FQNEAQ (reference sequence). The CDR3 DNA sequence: TGTGCCAGCAGCCCCTGGACAGGGGGGCCAACTAATGAAAAACTGTTTTTT. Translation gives CASSPWTGGPTNEKLFF.

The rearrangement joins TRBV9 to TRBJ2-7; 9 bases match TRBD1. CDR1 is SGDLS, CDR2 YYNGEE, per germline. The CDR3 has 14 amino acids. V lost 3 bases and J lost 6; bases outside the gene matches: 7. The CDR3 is CASSATGTGLEQYF. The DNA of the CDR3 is TGTGCCAGCAGCGCCACCGGGACAGGGCTCGAGCAGTACTTC.

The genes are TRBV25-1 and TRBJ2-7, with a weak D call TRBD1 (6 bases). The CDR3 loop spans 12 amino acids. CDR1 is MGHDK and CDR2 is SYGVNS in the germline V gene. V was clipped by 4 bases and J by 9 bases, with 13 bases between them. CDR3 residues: CASSGPGQRQYF. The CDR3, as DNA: TGTGCCAGCAGTGGCCCGGGACAAAGGCAGTACTTC.

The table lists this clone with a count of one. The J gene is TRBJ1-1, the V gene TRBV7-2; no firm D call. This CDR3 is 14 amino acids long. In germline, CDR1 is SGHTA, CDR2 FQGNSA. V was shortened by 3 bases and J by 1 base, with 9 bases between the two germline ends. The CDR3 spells CASSFEVSNTEAFF. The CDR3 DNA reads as TGTGCCAGCAGCTTCGAGGTCTCGAACACTGAAGCTTTCTTT.

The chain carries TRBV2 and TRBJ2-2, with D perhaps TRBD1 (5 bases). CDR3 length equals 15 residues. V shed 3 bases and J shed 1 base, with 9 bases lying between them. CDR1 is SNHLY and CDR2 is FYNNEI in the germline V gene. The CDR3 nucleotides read TGTGCCAGCAGTGAGTTGCAGGGGAACACCGGGGAGCTGTTTTTT. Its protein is CASSELQGNTGELFF.

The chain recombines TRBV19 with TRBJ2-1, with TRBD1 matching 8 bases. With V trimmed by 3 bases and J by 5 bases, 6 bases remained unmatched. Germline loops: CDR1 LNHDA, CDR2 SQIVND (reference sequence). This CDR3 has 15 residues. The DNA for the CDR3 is TGTGCCAGTAGTATTCTCGGGACAGGCCACAATGAGCAGTTCTTC. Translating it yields CASSILGTGHNEQFF.

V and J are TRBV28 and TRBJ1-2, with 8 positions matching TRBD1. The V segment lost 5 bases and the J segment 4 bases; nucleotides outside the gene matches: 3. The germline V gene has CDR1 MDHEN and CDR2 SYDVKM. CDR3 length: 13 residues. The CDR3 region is CASSQGALYGYTF. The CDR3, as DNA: TGTGCCAGCAGTCAGGGGGCTCTCTATGGCTACACCTTC.